The 11 T cell receptor beta chains given below trace back to one sample, sequenced in a study of monozygotic twins with inflammatory bowel disease. TCRdb re-called the 5' RACE reads; every CDR3 protein appears as one record, without DNA. Listed are some 330,000 distinct CDR3 sequences; approximately 5.4% falls within the top ten. The sample was blood. The receptors shown here come from a human donor with ulcerative colitis or Crohn's disease, or a healthy co-twin of an affected twin (not recorded which).

V gene TRBV7-2 combines with J gene TRBJ2-2; no DNA is available, so the TRBD1 call from TCRdb remains unchecked. The CDR3 has 14 amino acids. The germline V gene has CDR1 SGHTA and CDR2 FQGNSA. CDR3 sequence reads: CASIPGQYTGELFF.

The chain recombines TRBV27 with TRBJ2-7; TCRdb's assignment of TRBD1 cannot be checked, as there is no DNA. The CDR3 has 15 amino acids. Looked up from germline, CDR1 is MNHEY and CDR2 is SMNVEV (reference sequence). The CDR3: CASSLRGLGYYEQYF.

This chain connects TRBV12-3 or TRBV12-4 to TRBJ2-3; the TCRdb D gene call, TRBD1, has no DNA to confirm it. CDR3 size: 17 residues. The CDR3 is CASRTAGTGFRTDTQYF.

The CDR3 sequence: CAILYSGYTEAFF. J is TRBJ1-1 and V is TRBV6-1. Germline V gene lookup returns CDR1 MNHNS and CDR2 SASEGT. The CDR3 extends over 13 amino acids.

The V and J genes are TRBV12-3 or TRBV12-4 and TRBJ2-1; TCRdb's D call, TRBD2, is unchecked because there is no DNA. This CDR3 has 15 amino acids. CDR3 sequence reads: CASSLRTSGGNEQFF.

This chain uses TRBV20-1 with TRBJ1-1; TCRdb reports TRBD1, a call that lacks DNA to check it against. CDR3 length: 12 residues. The germline V gene has CDR1 DFQATT and CDR2 SNEGSKA (reference sequence). This chain's CDR3 is CSEEGGGTEAFF.

The chain carries TRBV7-2 and TRBJ2-7. The CDR3 has 14 residues. The germline V gene encodes CDR1 SGHTA and CDR2 FQGNSA. This CDR3 reads CASSLSGSVGEQYF.

The V and J genes are TRBV7-9 and TRBJ1-5. The germline V gene encodes CDR1 SEHNR and CDR2 FQNEAQ (reference sequence). This CDR3 spans 14 amino acids. CDR3 region: CASSSDGYNQPQHF.

This rearrangement joins TRBV11-2 to TRBJ2-3; the TRBD1 assignment by TCRdb is unverifiable without DNA. Germline V gene sequence: CDR1 SGHAT, CDR2 FQNNGV. This CDR3 contains 15 residues. The CDR3 here is CASSLWMNRDDTQYF.

The chain carries TRBV5-1 and TRBJ2-5; the TRBD1 assignment by TCRdb is unverifiable without DNA. The CDR3 sequence is 16 residues long. Germline V lookup: CDR1 SGHRS, CDR2 YFSETQ. The CDR3 is CASSLEAGKAWETQYF.

The chain recombines TRBV5-1 with TRBJ2-1; the D gene TCRdb calls, TRBD1, cannot be checked with no DNA. The CDR3 is made up of 16 amino acids. The V gene's germline CDR1 is SGHRS and CDR2 YFSETQ. CDR3 residues: CASSQPGTGGANTHFF.